This TCR beta chain came from a study of tumor-infiltrating lymphocytes in primary liver carcinoma. Study as a whole: The five patients, who were men and women, ranged in age from 30 to 69 years. The study's findings and limits: Tumors had a significantly higher top-250-clone fraction than blood (p = 0.039). Lower overlap was observed for tumor-adjacent and tumor-blood pairs relative to tumor region pairs.

Production of TCR beta cDNA used approximately 480 ng total RNA together with a constant-region primer. Library construction for TCR beta comprised three nested multiplex PCR rounds performed with slightly modified ARM-PCR. Primers for the first two PCR rounds were TRBV1-TRBV30 forward primers and a C-beta reverse primer (about 9 cycles per round). TCRdb ran MiXCR on the multiplex PCR reads and lists one entry per CDR3 protein. Of around 99,000 distinct CDR3 sequences listed, less than 75% are singletons. Concerning this clonotype itself: Its antigen is not known.

Unsorted bulk tissue, roughly 20-32 mg of it, served as the source for co-extraction of RNA and DNA. Donors underwent surgery for histopathologically diagnosed primary liver carcinoma. V was clipped by 1 base and J by 2 bases, with 15 bases between them. Germline V gene sequence: CDR1 MNHEY, CDR2 SVGAGI. CDR3 size: 16 residues. This TCR was sampled from a man in his forties with primary liver carcinoma and hepatitis B virus infection. The chain combines TRBV6-5 with TRBJ2-7; maybe TRBD2 (6 bases). Sequences were obtained from tumor-adjacent normal liver tissue. CDR3 in DNA: TGTGCCAGCAGTTACTTGACGGGGGTCCTACCCTACGAGCAGTACTTC. Amino acids: CASSYLTGVLPYEQYF.